The 28 T cell receptor beta chains given below trace back to one sample, sequenced in a study of blood T cell repertoires in COVID-19. TCRdb's table, derived via immunoSEQ multiplex PCR, lists solely in-frame clones and lacks some. The data show some 700,000 clones, about nine tenths seen once. The sequencing sample was made of peripheral blood. The receptors here all came from a woman younger than 35 with acute or convalescent COVID-19.

V usage is TRBV29-1 and J usage is TRBJ1-1; D is ambiguous. Germline V gene data show CDR1 as SQVTM and CDR2 as ANQGSEA. Deletions cut 0 bases from V and 1 base from J, with 6 bases between. This CDR3 spans 13 amino acids. CDR3 sequence (DNA): TGCAGCGTTGAAGATAGCAGGAACACTGAAGCTTTCTTT. As protein: CSVEDSRNTEAFF.

This chain links TRBV4-1 with TRBJ1-1; no clear D gene. The V gene lost 0 bases and the J gene lost 5 bases, with 13 bases spanning the gap. The CDR3 is 15 amino acids. CDR1 and CDR2 from the germline V gene are MGHRA and YSYEKL. The CDR3 here is CASSQEGSSGTEAFF. CDR3 DNA: TGCGCCAGCAGCCAAGAGGGGAGCTCGGGAACTGAAGCTTTCTTT.

This clone was seen a few times. The CDR3 DNA sequence: TGTGCCAGCAGCTCCTCCCGTCCGGGCACTGAAGCTTTCTTT. This codes for CASSSSRPGTEAFF. V and J are TRBV3-1 (or the pseudogene TRBV3-2) and TRBJ1-1; D not certain. Germline V gives CDR1 LGHDT, CDR2 YNNKEL (reference sequence). The CDR3 sequence is 14 residues long. Trimming took off 5 bases at V and 4 bases at J, with 14 bases between the two ends.

The CDR3 nucleotides read TGTGCCACCAGTGATTTGAGTCAGGGGTCGAGTAACATTCAGTACTTC. Its translation is CATSDLSQGSSNIQYF. This chain uses TRBV24-1 with TRBJ2-4; maybe TRBD1 (6 bases). V was pared by 0 bases and J by 7 bases, with 15 bases between. The CDR3 is 16 amino acids. Germline-derived CDR1 and CDR2 are KGHDR and SFDVKD.

This CDR3 reads CASSPSGGKGGELFF. CDR3 in DNA: TGTGCCAGCAGTCCTAGCGGGGGGAAAGGCGGGGAGCTGTTTTTT. J is TRBJ2-2 and V is TRBV9; TRBD2 matches at 11 bases. The junction had 7 bases not matched to a gene; V was cut back by 5 bases and J by 7 bases. CDR1 SGDLS and CDR2 YYNGEE come from the germline V gene. The length of the CDR3 is 15 residues.

This sequence joins TRBV29-1 and TRBJ2-1; 7 positions agree with TRBD1. J was trimmed by 7 bases and V by 8 bases; bases with no gene match: 5. Germline-derived CDR1 and CDR2 are SQVTM and ANQGSEA. This CDR3 has 11 residues. The CDR3 bases are TGCAGCCTGGCCAGGGGGAATGAGCAGTTCTTC. It is translated as CSLARGNEQFF.

This clone has a single count. The genes are TRBV4-1 and TRBJ1-1; 8 positions agree with TRBD1. Trimming removed 4 bases from V and 6 bases from J; junction bases left unmatched: 13. Germline V lookup: CDR1 MGHRA, CDR2 YSYEKL. The CDR3 covers 16 residues. CDR3 coding DNA: TGCGCCAGCAGCCCGAATATACAGGGGGGGGATTCTGAAGCTTTCTTT. As protein: CASSPNIQGGDSEAFF.

This clone has just a few counts. The chain carries TRBV30 and TRBJ1-2, with a weak D call TRBD1 (6 bases). The CDR3 totals 17 residues. Trimming removed 0 bases from V and 3 bases from J, with 20 bases in between. Germline lookup yields CDR1 GTSNPN and CDR2 SVGIG (reference sequence). This CDR3 reads CAWSVLGRGALYYGYTF. The CDR3 nucleotides read TGTGCCTGGAGTGTCTTGGGTCGGGGGGCCCTTTACTATGGCTACACCTTC.

The rearrangement uses TRBV7-3 and TRBJ2-1, with a possible D match to TRBD1 (6 bases). Germline V CDR1 and CDR2: SGHTA, FQGTGA. V lost 2 bases and J lost 12, with 14 bases in between. The CDR3 sequence is 13 residues long. This CDR3 is CASSLGQPSRQFF. CDR3 in DNA: TGTGCCAGCAGCTTAGGACAGCCCTCCCGGCAGTTCTTC.

The rearrangement links TRBV21-1 to TRBJ2-1; the table's D call of TRBD2 was not tested on the DNA. TRBV21-1 is labeled a pseudogene. There are 15 residues in the CDR3. In DNA form, the CDR3 reads TGTGCCAGCAGCAAAAAGGCTAGGCGGTACAATGAGCAGTTCTTC. Translated, it gives CASSKKARRYNEQFF.

The CDR3 here is CASSMGQGGQPQHF. As DNA, the CDR3 is TGTGCCAGCAGTATGGGACAGGGGGGACAGCCCCAGCATTTT. The V and J genes are TRBV2 and TRBJ1-5, with 11 bases matching TRBD1. Germline CDR1 reads SNHLY; CDR2 reads FYNNEI. Germline trimming cut 5 bases from V and 7 bases from J; bases unmatched to any gene: 4. The CDR3 runs 14 residues.

The rearrangement links TRBV7-3 to TRBJ2-1, with 10 bases matching TRBD1. The CDR3 is 16 residues long. V lost 5 bases to trimming and J lost 6 bases; unmatched junction nucleotides: 10. CDR1 SGHTA and CDR2 FQGTGA come from the germline V gene. The CDR3 here is CASSQRTGGLINEQFF. The CDR3 DNA is TGTGCCAGCAGCCAACGGACAGGGGGACTTATCAATGAGCAGTTCTTC. Based on the CDR3 plus reference TRBV7-3 and TRBJ2-1, the full variable domain is GAGVSQTPSNKVTEKGKYVELRCDPISGHTALYWYRQSLGQGPEFLIYFQGTGAADDSGLPNDRFFAVRPEGSVSTLKIQRTERGDSAVYLCASSQRTGGLINEQFFGPGTRLTVL.

The chain is built from TRBV7-6 and TRBJ1-6; no reliable D call. The CDR3 length is 17 residues. Germline V gene sequence: CDR1 SGHVS, CDR2 FNYEAQ. V lost 2 bases and J 10 bases, leaving 21 bases between the germline ends. This CDR3 is CASSLCSVRVLYSPLHF. DNA of the CDR3: TGTGCCAGCAGCTTATGTTCCGTGAGGGTACTGTACTCACCCCTCCACTTT.

The chain combines TRBV6-5 with TRBJ1-6; 7 bases align to TRBD1. V shed 5 bases, J shed 9 bases, and the junction held 10 bases outside the gene matches. The CDR3 has 15 residues. Germline V CDR1 and CDR2: MNHEY, SVGAGI. The CDR3 here is CASSLDRSRGSPLHF. CDR3 sequence (DNA): TGTGCCAGCAGTCTGGACAGGTCTAGGGGTTCACCCCTCCACTTT.

V gene TRBV27 combines with J gene TRBJ2-1; 7 bases are a match to TRBD2. The CDR3 sequence is 13 residues long. V shed 1 base, J shed 8 bases, and the junction held 2 bases outside the gene matches. Per the germline V gene, CDR1 is MNHEY and CDR2 is SMNVEV (reference sequence). CDR3 loop: CASSLLGGDEQFF. In DNA form, the CDR3 reads TGTGCCAGCAGTTTATTGGGGGGGGATGAGCAGTTCTTC.

This rearrangement joins TRBV6-2 or TRBV6-3 to TRBJ1-5, with 9 nucleotides matching TRBD1. The CDR3 has 17 residues. Germline loops: CDR1 MNHEY, CDR2 SVGEGT. J was trimmed by 0 bases and V by 2 bases; bases with no gene match: 5. CDR3 bases: TGTGCCAGCAGTTACGCGGGGACAGGGCTTAGCAATCAGCCCCAGCATTTT. Its translation is CASSYAGTGLSNQPQHF.

This chain connects TRBV27 to TRBJ2-3, with D perhaps TRBD2 (5 bases). This CDR3 has 13 residues. Deletions cut 8 bases from V and 1 base from J, with 10 bases between. CDR1 and CDR2 from the germline V gene are MNHEY and SMNVEV (reference sequence). CDR3 protein: CASRSGGTDTQYF. The CDR3 bases are TGTGCCAGCCGGTCCGGGGGCACAGATACGCAGTATTTT.

The chain joins TRBV11-3 to TRBJ2-1; D not certain. Trimming removed 5 bases at V and 0 bases at J, with 14 bases between. This CDR3 region has 16 residues. Germline V gene data show CDR1 as SGHNT and CDR2 as YENEEA. The CDR3 sequence is CASSPQAESSYNEQFF. The CDR3 bases are TGTGCCAGCAGCCCCCAAGCTGAGAGCTCCTACAATGAGCAGTTCTTC.

The CDR3, as DNA: TGTGCCAGCAGTGTCCGTCAGCGAAAAGAAAAACTGTTTTTT. Translating gives CASSVRQRKEKLFF. J is TRBJ1-4 and V is TRBV2, with D uncertain. Germline lookup yields CDR1 SNHLY and CDR2 FYNNEI. The CDR3 has 14 residues. V lost 4 bases and J lost 8, with 14 bases in between. The whole variable domain, filled in from reference TRBV2 and TRBJ1-4, reads EPEVTQTPSHQVTQMGQEVILRCVPISNHLYFYWYRQILGQKVEFLVSFYNNEISEKSEIFDDQFSVERPDGSNFTLKIRSTKLEDSAMYFCASSVRQRKEKLFFGSGTQLSVL.

The genes are TRBV27 and TRBJ1-1; no firm D call. V lost 11 bases and J 5 bases, leaving 21 bases between the germline ends. This CDR3 comprises 14 residues. Germline CDR1 MNHEY, CDR2 SMNVEV (reference sequence). In DNA, the CDR3 is TGTGCCTCATGGGAGGGCAGCCGGGAAACTGAAGCTTTCTTT. It yields the protein CASWEGSRETEAFF.

The genes are TRBV7-9 and TRBJ2-6; 10 positions agree with TRBD2. Germline assignment: CDR1 SEHNR and CDR2 FQNEAQ (reference sequence). This CDR3 region has 16 residues. V lost 4 bases, J lost 0 bases, and 0 bases stayed unmatched. CDR3 sequence: CASSSSGGSGANVLTF. The CDR3 DNA is TGTGCCAGCAGCTCTAGCGGGGGCTCTGGGGCCAACGTCCTGACTTTC.

The table lists this clone with a few counts. The gene calls are TRBV6-4 and TRBJ2-3; perhaps TRBD2 as D (6 bases). Germline CDR1 MRHNA, CDR2 SNTAGT. This CDR3 is 13 amino acids long. Trimming took off 3 bases at V and 6 bases at J, with 10 bases between the two ends. CDR3: CASSETGVDTQYF. The CDR3 DNA reads TGTGCCAGCAGTGAGACGGGGGTTGATACGCAGTATTTT.

The chain carries TRBV10-3 and TRBJ2-7; no firm D call. The germline V and J ends were trimmed by 6 bases and 3 bases, with 9 bases remaining between them. CDR3 length: 12 amino acids. CDR1 is ENHRY and CDR2 is SYGVKD in the germline V gene. The CDR3 spells CAISFIGYEQYF. The CDR3 DNA sequence: TGTGCCATCAGCTTCATCGGCTACGAGCAGTACTTC.

This clone was seen just once. The chain couples TRBV7-8 to TRBJ1-1; unclear D gene. CDR3 length: 16 amino acids. V gave up 2 bases and J gave up 2 bases, with 15 bases separating them. Germline CDR1 is SGHVS and CDR2 is FQNEAQ. The CDR3 DNA reads as TGTGCCAGCAGCTTAAAGTCCTCCGGAGGTAACACTGAAGCTTTCTTT. Translated: CASSLKSSGGNTEAFF. The variable domain in full, completed from reference TRBV7-8 and TRBJ1-1, reads GAGVSQSPRYKVAKRGQDVALRCDPISGHVSLFWYQQALGQGPEFLTYFQNEAQLDKSGLPSDRFFAERPEGSVSTLKIQRTQQEDSAVYLCASSLKSSGGNTEAFFGQGTRLTVV.

V gene TRBV5-1 combines with J gene TRBJ1-6; 9 bases are shared with TRBD1. Trimming cost V 4 bases and J 10 bases; bases outside gene matches: 15. CDR1 and CDR2 (germline): SGHRS, YFSETQ. This CDR3 has 17 amino acids. In DNA, the CDR3 is TGCGCCAGCAGCCCGGGACAGGGTCTTTCCCCGAGATCACCCCTCCACTTT. Encoded protein: CASSPGQGLSPRSPLHF.

This clone was seen a single time. This chain uses TRBV19 with TRBJ1-2; D gene uncertain. CDR1 LNHDA and CDR2 SQIVND come from the germline V gene (reference sequence). The CDR3 consists of 13 residues. V was cut by 1 base and J by 5 bases, with 8 bases left in between. The CDR3 here is CASSIGGEYGYTF. Written as DNA, the CDR3 is TGTGCCAGTAGTATAGGGGGAGAGTATGGCTACACCTTC.

The chain uses TRBV6-2 or TRBV6-3 and TRBJ1-1, with D possibly matching TRBD1 (5 bases). The CDR3 consists of 13 residues. V dropped 5 bases and J dropped 4 bases, with 11 bases sitting between them. From germline, CDR1 is MNHEY and CDR2 SVGEGT. CDR3 in amino acids: CASSVRGVTEAFF. The CDR3 coding sequence is TGTGCCAGCAGTGTAAGGGGTGTCACTGAAGCTTTCTTT.

The chain links TRBV21-1 to TRBJ2-3; TRBD1 reflects the table's D call only, with no check against the DNA. TRBV21-1 is labeled a pseudogene. The CDR3 is 15 amino acids. The CDR3 region is CASSKCQACTDTQYF. The CDR3 DNA follows: TGTGCCAGCAGCAAATGTCAGGCATGCACAGATACGCAGTATTTT.